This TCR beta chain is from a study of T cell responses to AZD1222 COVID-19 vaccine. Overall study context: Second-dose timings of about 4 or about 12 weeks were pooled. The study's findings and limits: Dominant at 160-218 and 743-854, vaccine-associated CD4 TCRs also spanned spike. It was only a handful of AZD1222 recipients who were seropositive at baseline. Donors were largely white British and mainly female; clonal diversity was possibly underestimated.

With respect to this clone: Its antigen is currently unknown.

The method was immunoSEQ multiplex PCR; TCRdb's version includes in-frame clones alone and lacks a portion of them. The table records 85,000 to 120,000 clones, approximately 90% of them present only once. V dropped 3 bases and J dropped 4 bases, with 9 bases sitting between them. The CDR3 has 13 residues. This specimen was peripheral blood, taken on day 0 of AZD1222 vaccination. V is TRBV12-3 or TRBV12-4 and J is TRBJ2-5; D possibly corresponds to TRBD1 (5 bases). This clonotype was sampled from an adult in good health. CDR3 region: CASSFGRAETQYF. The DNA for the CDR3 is TGTGCCAGCAGTTTCGGCAGGGCAGAGACCCAGTACTTC.